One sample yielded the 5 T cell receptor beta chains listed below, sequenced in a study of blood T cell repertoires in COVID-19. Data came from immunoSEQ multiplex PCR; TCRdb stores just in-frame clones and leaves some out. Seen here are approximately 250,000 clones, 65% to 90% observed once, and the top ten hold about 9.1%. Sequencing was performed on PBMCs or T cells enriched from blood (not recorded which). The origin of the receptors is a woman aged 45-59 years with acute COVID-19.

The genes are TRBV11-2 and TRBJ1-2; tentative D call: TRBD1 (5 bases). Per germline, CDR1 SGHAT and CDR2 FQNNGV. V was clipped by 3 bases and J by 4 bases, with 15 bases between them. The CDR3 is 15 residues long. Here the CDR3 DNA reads TGTGCCAGCAGCTTGGGAAAGGGGTTTTCCTATGGCTACACCTTC. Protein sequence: CASSLGKGFSYGYTF.

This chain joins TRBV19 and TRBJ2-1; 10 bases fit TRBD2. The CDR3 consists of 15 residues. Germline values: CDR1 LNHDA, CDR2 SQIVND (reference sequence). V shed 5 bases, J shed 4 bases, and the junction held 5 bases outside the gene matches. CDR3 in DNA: TGTGCCAGTAGTTCGGGACTAGCGACTTACAATGAGCAGTTCTTC. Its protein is CASSSGLATYNEQFF.

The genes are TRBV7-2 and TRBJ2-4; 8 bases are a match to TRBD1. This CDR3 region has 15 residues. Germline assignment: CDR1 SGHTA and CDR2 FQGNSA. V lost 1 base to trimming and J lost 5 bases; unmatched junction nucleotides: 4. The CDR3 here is CASSLVGTGENIQYF. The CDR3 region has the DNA TGTGCCAGCAGCTTAGTCGGGACAGGCGAAAACATTCAGTACTTC.

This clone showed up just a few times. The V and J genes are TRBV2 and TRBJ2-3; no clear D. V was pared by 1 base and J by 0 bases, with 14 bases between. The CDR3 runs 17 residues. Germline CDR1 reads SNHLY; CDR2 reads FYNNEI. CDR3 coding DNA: TGTGCCAGCAGTGAAGGTCGCCGGAGCCTCAGCACAGATACGCAGTATTTT. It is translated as CASSEGRRSLSTDTQYF.

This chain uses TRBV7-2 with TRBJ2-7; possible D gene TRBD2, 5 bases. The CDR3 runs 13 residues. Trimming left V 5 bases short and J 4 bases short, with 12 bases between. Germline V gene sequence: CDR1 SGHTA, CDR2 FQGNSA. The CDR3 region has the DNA TGTGCCAGCAGCCAGCCTGGCGGGTACGAGCAGTACTTC. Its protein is CASSQPGGYEQYF.